The present TCR beta chain was sequenced within a study of T cells in Graves' hyperthyroidism and ophthalmopathy. Notes on the study in general: Most clonotypes that expanded in the thyroid above 0.001 also showed up in blood. In simple terms, a model built on 13 V-J features told ophthalmopathy apart from stable hyperthyroidism.

Amplification targeted TCR beta CDR3 regions from RNA transcripts. The TCR CDR3 was amplified in a first-round RT-PCR using the HTBI primer set. MiXCR was run by TCRdb on the multiplex PCR reads, yielding one entry per CDR3 protein. In the table there are hundreds of thousands of distinct CDR3 sequences, about 45% of which are singletons. Not enrolled were patients with uncontrolled infection, other autoimmune disease, pregnancy or lactation. Diagnostic decisions used clinical symptoms, serum thyroxine and TRAb, thyroid ultrasound and orbital computed tomography. Remarks on this clonotype: Its antigen is not known.

The TCR comes from an adult man with Graves' disease, either hyperthyroidism or ophthalmopathy (not recorded which). The sample was peripheral blood or thyroid tissue (not recorded which).

Written as DNA, the CDR3 is TGCGCCAGCAGCTACCTAGCGGGAGTAGCCGAGACCCAGTACTTC. It codes for CASSYLAGVAETQYF. The gene calls are TRBV5-1 and TRBJ2-5, with 10 bases fitting TRBD2. In germline, CDR1 is SGHRS, CDR2 YFSETQ. Trimming at V came to 3 bases and at J to 5 bases, leaving 7 bases not matched to a gene. The CDR3 extends over 15 amino acids.